The subject of this entry is one T cell receptor (beta chain). Its antigen is undetermined. Compared with germline, one end of the junction differs, possibly owing to a read error. Vbeta (60) and Jbeta (13) primers were used in the PCR. Original processing methods: Roughly 11 million shared chains were among some 75 million unique TCR beta chains counted in a later analysis. TCRdb keeps only in-frame clones here, not all; method: immunoSEQ multiplex PCR. V, J and clone size are those of that table, while D and trimming were read from the DNA. The repertoire table contains tens of thousands of clones. Every donor was a healthy person donating bone marrow. CDR3 length: 14 amino acids. CDR1 and CDR2 (germline): KGHSH, LQKENI. This sample was taken from a study of cytomegalovirus exposure and HLA in healthy donors. General study findings and limits: Previously analyzed data showed that most TCR beta V segments were productive at a frequency of about 90% or about 30%. Common viral pathogens seemed, in a later analysis, to connect with several of the most significant clusters.

The sample comprised PBMCs. This TCR came from a female donor in good health and CMV-seropositive. The chain is built from TRBV18 and TRBJ2-5, with D hard to call. The CDR3: CASSPVAAPENQYF. Here the CDR3 DNA reads TGTGCCAGCTCACCAGTGGCGGCTCCAGAGAACCAGTACTTC.